Listed below are T cell receptor beta chains from one sample, sequenced in a study of T cell responses to AZD1222 COVID-19 vaccine. Sequenced by immunoSEQ multiplex PCR; TCRdb stores in-frame clones only, minus some. The sample lists 95,000 to 100,000 clones, about 89% seen once, with roughly 10% in the top ten. Source: peripheral blood, taken 28 days after the second AZD1222 dose. The receptors derive from an adult who received the AZD1222 COVID-19 vaccine. The conserved cysteine and the conserved F or W are not part of the CDR3 here.

TRBJ2-3,TRBV21-1,ASSKGSGQPSTDTQY
TRBJ1-6,TRBV9,ASSVEEGDNSPLH
TRBJ2-3,TRBV12-3/TRBV12-4,ASSRDRNTQY
TRBJ1-5,TRBV6-5,ASSSTGGHQPQH
TRBJ2-1,TRBV10-3,AISDSSGSKDEQF
TRBJ1-2,TRBV11-1,ASSLEGDGYT
TRBJ1-1,TRBV7-9,ASSPGQFMNTEAF
TRBJ2-3,TRBV19,ASSILGARTDTQY
TRBJ2-5,TRBV2,ASKQETQY
TRBJ1-2,TRBV27,ASSLSPVRARTSNYGYT
TRBJ2-2,TRBV23-1,ASSPTGTSNTGELF
TRBJ2-7,TRBV29-1,SVLMSSEQY
TRBJ1-2,TRBV2,ASSGLPGYGYT
TRBJ2-1,TRBV4-1,ASSPQGIQGRIYNEQF
TRBJ2-2,TRBV7-8,ASSFNPGGSNTGELF
TRBJ1-1,TRBV29-1,SAEGQMNTEAF
TRBJ2-7,TRBV5-1,ASSLSGELYEQY
TRBJ2-7,TRBV7-8,ASSLVRGTGYEQY
TRBJ2-2,TRBV14,ASSQRLTGELF
TRBJ2-1,TRBV6-1,ASSEARADYRSYNEQF
TRBJ1-1,TRBV5-1,ASSFGTGGNEAF
TRBJ2-5,TRBV28,ASRPSGQIQETQY
TRBJ2-5,TRBV19,ASSPWGSGRSETQY
TRBJ1-2,TRBV6-1,ASSEVLRGGQDALYHYGYT
TRBJ1-3,TRBV6-6,ASSYSGGGSGNTIY
TRBJ1-1,TRBV6-2/TRBV6-3,ASSYRSPGGATNTEAF
TRBJ1-4,TRBV30,AWSVGGGVEEKLF
TRBJ2-7,TRBV6-2/TRBV6-3,ASSYSAVSRNMEQY
TRBJ2-7,TRBV6-6,ASRPPSGVPEQY
TRBJ2-2,TRBV4-3,ASSQPTVVETTNTGELF
TRBJ2-2,TRBV5-6,ASSFRQAQNTGELF
TRBJ1-5,TRBV28,ASSFQGVIRQPQH
TRBJ2-2,TRBV14,ASSLEDTGELF
TRBJ2-2,TRBV27,ASRYRGSGELF
TRBJ1-4,TRBV4-1,ASSLTQLGEKLF
TRBJ2-5,TRBV18,ASSPSGSPQETQY
TRBJ1-1,TRBV13,ASSLGQQATSEVGTEAF
TRBJ1-5,TRBV28,ASSTLYGDNQPQH
TRBJ1-1,TRBV25-1,ASSDPQGVHTEAF
TRBJ1-5,TRBV2,ASSEASSWRQPQH
TRBJ2-5,TRBV7-2,ASSLAPEIQETQY
TRBJ2-6,TRBV7-2,ATSLVGTASSGANVLT
TRBJ2-2,TRBV27,ASRGGDGELF
TRBJ1-2,TRBV15,ATSRGQGDYGYT
TRBJ2-2,TRBV9,ASSVGTGELF
TRBJ2-2,TRBV9,ASSVAPIPTNTGELF
TRBJ1-1,TRBV3-1/TRBV3-2,ASSQYGQGGTEAF
TRBJ1-1,TRBV29-1,SVDQGWEAF
TRBJ2-5,TRBV18,ASSPYEVQGETQY
TRBJ1-5,TRBV18,ASSATGGSNQPQH
TRBJ1-1,TRBV29-1,SCGQGLTEAF
TRBJ2-7,TRBV27,ASSRGRGSLHEQY
TRBJ2-7,TRBV6-4,ASSVATMVPYEQY
TRBJ2-5,TRBV19,ASRRQGEETQY
TRBJ2-7,TRBV7-9,ASSFGQGVDEQY
TRBJ1-2,TRBV7-8,ASSSRTSFNYGYT
TRBJ1-1,TRBV19,ATQTGELTEAF